This is a list of T cell receptor beta chains from one sample in a study of neurological immune-mediated disorders. TCRdb reanalysed the 5' RACE reads using MiXCR and keeps one entry per CDR3 protein. The table lists 45,000 or so distinct CDR3 sequences, roughly an eighth of them singletons. Source material: PBMCs. These receptors were obtained from a female donor in good health. CDR3s include the opening cysteine and the closing phenylalanine or tryptophan. Fields, in order: D gene, J gene, V gene, CDR3 protein. D genes are given only for firm matches.

NA	TRBJ1-5	TRBV12-3/TRBV12-4	CASSTSAPGDSYNQPQHF
NA	TRBJ1-2	TRBV12-3/TRBV12-4	CASTPLRGSYGYTF
NA	TRBJ2-7	TRBV7-2	CASSLDPYEQYF
TRBD1	TRBJ2-2	TRBV10-3	CAISAGQTNTGELFF
NA	TRBJ2-1	TRBV20-1	CSARRGGSYNEQFF
NA	TRBJ2-2	TRBV6-5	CASIEGGIGGRFTGELFF
NA	TRBJ1-1	TRBV5-1	CASSLQGGGTEAFF
NA	TRBJ1-5	TRBV19	CASRRGETYSNQPQHF
NA	TRBJ2-2	TRBV5-5	CASSLSPDSTTWGGELFF
NA	TRBJ2-2	TRBV5-1	CASSLEEGRTGELFF
TRBD1	TRBJ2-1	TRBV5-5	CASSVGQGNNEQFF
NA	TRBJ1-2	TRBV5-1	CASSTQTGNYGYTF
NA	TRBJ2-7	TRBV5-6	CASSFRDSGSYEQYF
NA	TRBJ2-7	TRBV21-1	CASSPWDRGYEQYF
NA	TRBJ1-4	TRBV20-1	CSARGAGPATNEKLFF
NA	TRBJ2-3	TRBV29-1	CSVEDRRESADTQYF
NA	TRBJ2-1	TRBV3-1	CASSQDSLGRRRRDNEQFF